This TCR beta chain was documented in a study of T-cell memory formation after mild COVID-19. Study-level background: TCR clusters showed largely donor specificity. Study-wide results and limits: Clones which contracted sat mainly in CM and EM if CD4+, and in EMRA if CD8+.

TCRdb fed the 5' RACE reads into MiXCR, producing one record per CDR3 protein. The table includes about 400,000 distinct CDR3 sequences, 23% detected once. This clonotype was observed a few times. Its antigen is still unknown. Germline lookup yields CDR1 SGHKS and CDR2 YYEKEE (reference sequence). With 0 bases removed from V and 5 bases from J, the gap between germline ends came to 6 bases. CDR3 length: 13 amino acids. The chain carries TRBV5-5 and TRBJ1-5; D call uncertain. The material sequenced was PBMCs or a T cell subset sorted from them (not recorded which). The receptor was isolated from an adult woman who had mild COVID-19 (a few samples of this study predate the infection). Cell type and time point are not known. The CDR3 region has the DNA TGTGCCAGCAGCTTGGCCCCCGATCAGCCCCAGCATTTT. Its protein product is CASSLAPDQPQHF. Using reference TRBV5-5 and TRBJ1-5 for the parts outside the CDR3, the full variable domain is DAGVTQSPTHLIKTRGQQVTLRCSPISGHKSVSWYQQVLGQGPQFIFQYYEKEERGRGNFPDRFSARQFPNYSSELNVNALLLGDSALYLCASSLAPDQPQHFGDGTRLSIL.